Included here is one T cell receptor beta chain sequence, with context. Study processing details: Amplification of reference gene primers was used by the study to estimate nucleated cell counts. Repertoires were generated with immunoSEQ multiplex PCR, while TCRdb's copy carries only in-frame clones and drops some. V and J calls and clone size follow that table, whereas D and trimming were derived from the DNA. The sample contains some 130,000 clones, 84% of which appear only once. This study enrolled people aged roughly 18 to 90 from around 25 US geographic areas. CDR1 and CDR2 (germline): WNHNN, SYGVQD (reference sequence). This CDR3 comprises 14 residues. Trimming removed 8 bases from V and 1 base from J; junction bases left unmatched: 4. The data derive from a study of blood T cell repertoires in COVID-19. Study-wide background: Donors in the United States, Italy and Spain gave samples during acute or convalescent COVID-19.

The sample was PBMCs or T cells enriched from blood (not recorded which). The chain carries TRBV10-1 and TRBJ2-2, with 7 nucleotides matching TRBD2. This sequence originates from a man aged 35 to 55 with acute COVID-19. The CDR3 bases are TGCGCCAGCTCGCCTAGCGGGAACACCGGGGAGCTGTTTTTT. Its translation: CASSPSGNTGELFF.